The clone carrying this TCR beta chain was counted a few times. The record originates from a study of blood T cell repertoires in COVID-19. About the research overall: Sites in the United States, Italy and Spain provided acute and convalescent COVID-19 samples. T cells, B-cell-depleted T cells, or PBMCs supplied cDNA or gDNA.

Profiling relied on immunoSEQ multiplex PCR, and the TCRdb table lists in-frame clones only, not all of them. Here the sample spans 60,000 to 70,000 clones, roughly 85% being singletons. CDR3 length: 19 residues. Germline assignment: CDR1 MDHEN and CDR2 SYDVKM. V dropped 4 bases and J dropped 4; count of bases not matched to a gene: 17. The specimen was peripheral blood. V is TRBV28 and J is TRBJ2-3; 10 bases are a match to TRBD2. The source of this sequence is a man over 45 with acute or convalescent COVID-19. This CDR3 is CASSSNWVSGGPRADTQYF. The CDR3 DNA reads as TGTGCCAGCAGTTCAAACTGGGTTAGCGGGGGGCCCAGGGCAGATACGCAGTATTTT.